This T cell receptor beta chain was obtained from a study of monozygotic twins with inflammatory bowel disease. Study results and caveats: Possibly reflecting limited power, no difference in repertoire similarity was found between concordant and discordant twins.

Nested PCRs of roughly 17 and 9 cycles, two in total, were run on TCRalpha and TCRbeta cDNA. TCRdb re-called the 5' RACE reads and shows each CDR3 protein once, DNA omitted. Its table records 330,000 or so distinct CDR3 sequences. CDR3 length: 14 residues. Germline assignment: CDR1 SEHNR and CDR2 FQNEAQ (reference sequence). Comment on this clonotype: The antigen remains undetermined.

The chain employs TRBV7-9 and TRBJ1-3; TCRdb's D call, TRBD1, is unchecked because there is no DNA. The sample taken for sequencing was blood. The sequence derives from a human donor with ulcerative colitis or Crohn's disease, or a healthy co-twin of an affected twin (not recorded which). The CDR3 loop is CASSWSGQGNTIYF. The full variable domain, completed using reference TRBV7-9 and TRBJ1-3, is DTGVSQNPRHKITKRGQNVTFRCDPISEHNRLYWYRQTLGQGPEFLTYFQNEAQLEKSRLLSDRFSAERPKGSFSTLEIQRTEQGDSAMYLCASSWSGQGNTIYFGEGSWLTVV.